Presented here are 7 T cell receptor beta chains from one specimen sequenced in a study of neoadjuvant nivolumab and ipilimumab in lung cancer. The assay was immunoSEQ multiplex PCR, and TCRdb's table has in-frame clones only and misses some. The top ten hold approximately 18% of the sample, which has 25,000 to 30,000 clones, 60% to 85% seen once. The specimen comprised tumor tissue, sampled after neoadjuvant nivolumab, alone or with ipilimumab, at or shortly before surgery. The receptors were sampled from an adult with non-small cell lung cancer.

The V gene is TRBV5-1, the J gene TRBJ1-6; 9 bases agree with TRBD1. Germline V CDR1 and CDR2: SGHRS, YFSETQ. CDR3 length equals 14 residues. The junction had 9 bases not matched to a gene; V was cut back by 4 bases and J by 13 bases. DNA of the CDR3: TGCGCCAGCAGCCTGGGACAGGGAATAAGTCCCCTCCACTTT. Protein product: CASSLGQGISPLHF.

J is TRBJ1-2 and V is TRBV5-4; D is undetermined. Per germline, CDR1 SGHNT and CDR2 YYREEE (reference sequence). The CDR3 length is 13 residues. The V gene lost 4 bases and the J gene lost 8 bases, with 15 bases spanning the gap. CDR3 region: CASSLAGSRGYTF. In nucleotides, the CDR3 is TGTGCCAGCAGCCTGGCGGGGTCCCGGGGCTACACCTTC.

This clone was counted a few times. The rearrangement links TRBV6-6 to TRBJ1-1; a weak D match, TRBD1 (6 bases). This CDR3 is built from 13 residues. Germline CDR1 and CDR2: MNHNY and SVGAGI (reference sequence). The germline V and J ends were trimmed by 4 bases and 0 bases, with 6 bases remaining between them. CDR3 amino acids: CASSSGVNTEAFF. The CDR3, as DNA: TGTGCCAGCAGTTCAGGGGTGAACACTGAAGCTTTCTTT.

This clone was detected only a few times. The chain has TRBV9 and TRBJ1-3, with D tentatively TRBD1 (6 bases). The CDR3 loop spans 14 amino acids. V was trimmed by 4 bases and J by 4 bases, leaving 12 bases between them. Germline CDR1 SGDLS, CDR2 YYNGEE. The CDR3 DNA reads as TGTGCCAGCAGCCGTACAGGGAGCGGAAACACCATATATTTT. Translating gives CASSRTGSGNTIYF.

The J gene is TRBJ1-2, the V gene TRBV6-1; 9 positions agree with TRBD1. Trimming cost V 2 bases and J 5 bases; bases outside gene matches: 6. This CDR3 comprises 15 residues. Per the germline V gene, CDR1 is MNHNS and CDR2 is SASEGT. CDR3 DNA: TGTGCCAGCAGTGAATTAAGCGGGACAGGGTATGGCTACACCTTC. This sequence encodes CASSELSGTGYGYTF.

The V gene is TRBV10-3, the J gene TRBJ1-2; the D is unclear. This CDR3 has 15 amino acids. Germline CDR1 reads ENHRY; CDR2 reads SYGVKD. Trimming removed 3 bases from V and 0 bases from J, with 11 bases in between. The DNA of the CDR3 is TGTGCCATCAGTGACTTCTTCGGCGCTAACTATGGCTACACCTTC. Residues: CAISDFFGANYGYTF.

The V and J genes are TRBV2 and TRBJ1-2; the match to TRBD1 covers 7 bases. The ends lost 4 bases at V and 6 bases at J; junction bases unmatched: 8. CDR1 SNHLY and CDR2 FYNNEI come from the germline V gene. The CDR3 extends over 14 amino acids. CDR3 in amino acids: CASSAQTGIHGYTF. In nucleotides, the CDR3 is TGTGCCAGCAGTGCCCAGACAGGGATCCATGGCTACACCTTC.